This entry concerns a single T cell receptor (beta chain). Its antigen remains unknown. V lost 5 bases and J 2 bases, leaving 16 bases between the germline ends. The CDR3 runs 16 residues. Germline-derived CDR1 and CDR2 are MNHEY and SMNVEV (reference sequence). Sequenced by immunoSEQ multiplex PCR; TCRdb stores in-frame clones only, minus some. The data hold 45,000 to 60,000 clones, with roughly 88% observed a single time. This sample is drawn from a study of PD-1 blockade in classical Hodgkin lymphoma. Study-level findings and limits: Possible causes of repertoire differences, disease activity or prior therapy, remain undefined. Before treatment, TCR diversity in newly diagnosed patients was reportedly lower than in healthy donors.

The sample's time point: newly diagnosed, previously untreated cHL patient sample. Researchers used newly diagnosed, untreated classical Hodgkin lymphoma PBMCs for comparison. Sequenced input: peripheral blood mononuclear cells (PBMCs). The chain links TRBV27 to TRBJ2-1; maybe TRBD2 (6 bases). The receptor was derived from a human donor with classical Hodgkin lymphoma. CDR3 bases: TGTGCCAGCAGTAAATGGGACTCCCTAGCCTACAATGAGCAGTTCTTC. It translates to CASSKWDSLAYNEQFF.